Following are 16 T cell receptor beta chains from one sample sequenced in a study of blood T cell repertoires in COVID-19. TCRdb's copy holds only in-frame clones and misses some; the assay was immunoSEQ multiplex PCR. Among 84,000 or so clones listed, more than 80% were seen once. Sequencing input: peripheral blood. Receptors originate from an elderly woman with acute or convalescent COVID-19.

This chain links TRBV4-1 with TRBJ2-7; D may be TRBD1 (7 bases). CDR3 length: 16 amino acids. The germline V gene has CDR1 MGHRA and CDR2 YSYEKL. The ends were cut back, 3 bases at V and 2 bases at J, with 17 bases in the middle. The CDR3 region has the DNA TGCGCCAGCAGCCATGACCGAGGAGGGGGCCCCTACGAGCAGTACTTC. This codes for CASSHDRGGGPYEQYF.

This chain uses TRBV3-1 (or the pseudogene TRBV3-2) with TRBJ2-4, with 7 bases identical to TRBD1. CDR1 and CDR2 from the germline V gene are LGHDT and YNNKEL (reference sequence). The trim removed 4 bases at V and 8 bases at J, leaving 11 bases unmatched. The CDR3 runs to 15 residues. The CDR3 DNA reads as TGTGCCAGCAGCCGAGGGACAGTATCGGCACACATTCAGTACTTC. Translation gives CASSRGTVSAHIQYF.

The chain has TRBV6-4 and TRBJ1-6, with 7 bases aligning to TRBD1. Germline V lookup: CDR1 MRHNA, CDR2 SNTAGT. V was clipped by 2 bases and J by 7 bases; unmatched bases: 8. This CDR3 spans 16 amino acids. The CDR3 here is CASSDPDRDENSPLHF. CDR3 nucleotide sequence: TGTGCCAGCAGTGACCCCGACAGGGACGAAAATTCACCCCTCCACTTT.

The chain has TRBV6-2 or TRBV6-3 and TRBJ2-5; the D is unclear. Per germline, CDR1 MNHEY and CDR2 SVGEGT. The CDR3 consists of 12 residues. V was trimmed by 6 bases and J by 0 bases, leaving 5 bases between them. CDR3 in DNA: TGTGCCAGCAGCCGTAACCAAGAGACCCAGTACTTC. Protein product: CASSRNQETQYF.

This clone was seen a handful of times. J is TRBJ2-7 and V is TRBV27; D is undetermined. V gave up 6 bases and J gave up 6 bases, with 12 bases separating them. Germline V gene data show CDR1 as MNHEY and CDR2 as SMNVEV (reference sequence). CDR3 length: 12 amino acids. The CDR3 nucleotides are TGTGCCAGCAGAGAGCTAAATTCCGAGCAGTACTTC. Translation gives CASRELNSEQYF.

This clone was detected once. This rearrangement joins TRBV23-1 to TRBJ1-2, with 7 nucleotides matching TRBD1. TRBV23-1 qualifies as an ORF whose function is uncertain. The V gene end was trimmed by 7 bases and the J gene end by 4 bases; junction bases not matched to a gene: 15. CDR3 length equals 16 residues. The CDR3 loop is CASTKTHRDSSYGYTF. Here the CDR3 DNA reads TGCGCCAGCACCAAAACCCACCGGGACAGCAGCTATGGCTACACCTTC.

The rearrangement joins TRBV2 to TRBJ2-3, with TRBD1 matching over 7 bases. V dropped 6 bases and J dropped 1; count of bases not matched to a gene: 4. Germline V gene data show CDR1 as SNHLY and CDR2 as FYNNEI. The CDR3 contains 14 residues. The CDR3 loop reads CASRGDSRTDTQYF. The CDR3 bases are TGTGCCAGCAGAGGGGACAGCCGCACAGATACGCAGTATTTT.

On this clone: A read error may produce the germline difference seen at one junction end. The V call is TRBV11-3, the J call TRBJ1-2; D might be TRBD1 (5 bases). The CDR3 spans 16 residues. Germline V gives CDR1 SGHNT, CDR2 YENEEA. CDR3 nucleotide sequence: TGTGCCAGCAGCTCCCGTTGGGGCCCCACCAACTATGGCCACACCTTC. This encodes CASSSRWGPTNYGHTF.

The V gene is TRBV3-1 (or the pseudogene TRBV3-2), the J gene TRBJ1-2; a weak D match, TRBD1 (5 bases). The CDR3 totals 12 residues. V lost 4 bases, J lost 2 bases, and 5 bases lay in between. CDR1 is LGHDT and CDR2 is YNNKEL in the germline V gene (reference sequence). For the CDR3, the DNA is TGTGCCAGCAGCCGGACAAACTATGGCTACACCTTC. Translating it yields CASSRTNYGYTF.

The rearrangement joins TRBV21-1 to TRBJ2-1; the D call TRBD1 from the table was never checked on the DNA. TRBV21-1 is shown as a pseudogene. The CDR3 sequence is 12 residues long. The CDR3 sequence: CASSAGENEQFF. CDR3 nucleotide sequence: TGTGCCAGCAGTGCAGGGGAGAATGAGCAGTTCTTC.

This chain links TRBV18 with TRBJ2-1, with a possible D match to TRBD1 (6 bases). The CDR3 has 15 amino acids. Germline V gives CDR1 KGHSH, CDR2 LQKENI. Trimming cost V 2 bases and J 4 bases, with 12 bases left between them. The CDR3 DNA follows: TGTGCCAGCTCACCAATCAACAGGGAATACAATGAGCAGTTCTTC. Translated, it gives CASSPINREYNEQFF.

The V call is TRBV2, the J call TRBJ1-4; 10 bases align to TRBD1. There are 13 residues in the CDR3. Trimming cost V 10 bases and J 7 bases; bases outside gene matches: 6. Germline CDR1 reads SNHLY; CDR2 reads FYNNEI. In DNA, the CDR3 is TGTGCCACGACGGGACAGGGGTTTGAAAAACTGTTTTTT. This translates into CATTGQGFEKLFF.

The J gene is TRBJ1-4, the V gene TRBV5-1; no reliable D call. CDR1 and CDR2 from the germline V gene are SGHRS and YFSETQ. The length of the CDR3 is 14 residues. The germline V and J ends were trimmed by 0 bases and 8 bases, with 11 bases remaining between them. DNA for the CDR3: TGCGCCAGCAGCTTGGAAGGGTGGGAGGAAAAACTGTTTTTT. This sequence encodes CASSLEGWEEKLFF.

The chain employs TRBV30 and TRBJ1-6; tentative D call: TRBD1 (5 bases). This CDR3 has 15 residues. Germline values: CDR1 GTSNPN, CDR2 SVGIG (reference sequence). V lost 3 bases and J 0 bases, leaving 9 bases between the germline ends. CDR3: CAWRDISSYNSPLHF. The CDR3 nucleotides read TGTGCCTGGAGGGACATCAGCTCCTATAATTCACCCCTCCACTTT.

The chain links TRBV6-1 to TRBJ1-2, with a tentative D call TRBD1 (6 bases). The CDR3 is 14 amino acids. Trimming shortened V by 1 base and J by 6 bases, and 12 bases separated the two germline ends. The germline V gene has CDR1 MNHNS and CDR2 SASEGT. CDR3 residues: CASSEVGHGDGYTF. The CDR3 region has the DNA TGTGCCAGCAGTGAAGTGGGACATGGGGATGGCTACACCTTC.

The chain carries TRBV6-1 and TRBJ2-7; D remains unclear. The CDR3 covers 15 residues. V was trimmed by 1 base and J by 3 bases, leaving 13 bases between them. CDR1 is MNHNS and CDR2 is SASEGT in the germline V gene. CDR3 in DNA: TGTGCCAGCAGTGAAGGCCTATTGACTCTCTACGAGCAGTACTTC. Its protein product is CASSEGLLTLYEQYF.